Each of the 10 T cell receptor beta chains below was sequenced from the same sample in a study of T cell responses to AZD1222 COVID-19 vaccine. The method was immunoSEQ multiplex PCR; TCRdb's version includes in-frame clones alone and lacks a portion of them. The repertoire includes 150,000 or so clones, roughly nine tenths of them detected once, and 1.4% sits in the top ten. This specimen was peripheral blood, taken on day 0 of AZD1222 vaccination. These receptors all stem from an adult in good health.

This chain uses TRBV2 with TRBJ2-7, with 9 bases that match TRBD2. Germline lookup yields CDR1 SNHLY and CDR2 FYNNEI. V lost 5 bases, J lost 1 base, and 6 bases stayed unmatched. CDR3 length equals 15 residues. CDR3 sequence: CASSFLAGESYEQYF. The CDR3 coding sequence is TGTGCCAGCAGTTTCTTAGCGGGGGAATCCTACGAGCAGTACTTC.

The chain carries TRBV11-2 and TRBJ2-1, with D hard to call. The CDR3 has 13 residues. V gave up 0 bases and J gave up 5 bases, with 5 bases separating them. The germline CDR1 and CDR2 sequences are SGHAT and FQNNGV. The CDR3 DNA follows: TGTGCCAGCAGCTTAGATCTCAACAATGAGCAGTTCTTC. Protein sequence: CASSLDLNNEQFF.

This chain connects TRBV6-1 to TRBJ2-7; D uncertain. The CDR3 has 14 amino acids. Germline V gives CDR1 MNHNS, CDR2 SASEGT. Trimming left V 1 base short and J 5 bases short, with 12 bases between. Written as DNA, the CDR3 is TGTGCCAGCAGTGAAGTAGGTCTCCCCCACGAGCAGTACTTC. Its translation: CASSEVGLPHEQYF.

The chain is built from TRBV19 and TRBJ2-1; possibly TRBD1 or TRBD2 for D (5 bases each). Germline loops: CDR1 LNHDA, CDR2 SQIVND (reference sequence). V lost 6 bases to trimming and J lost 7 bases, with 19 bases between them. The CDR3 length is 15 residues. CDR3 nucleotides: TGTGCCAGTAGCATAAATGGGTTGAGGGGTAATGAGCAGTTCTTC. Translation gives CASSINGLRGNEQFF. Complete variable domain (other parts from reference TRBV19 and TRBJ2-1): DGGITQSPKYLFRKEGQNVTLSCEQNLNHDAMYWYRQDPGQGLRLIYYSQIVNDFQKGDIAEGYSVSREKKESFPLTVTSAQKNPTAFYLCASSINGLRGNEQFFGPGTRLTVL.

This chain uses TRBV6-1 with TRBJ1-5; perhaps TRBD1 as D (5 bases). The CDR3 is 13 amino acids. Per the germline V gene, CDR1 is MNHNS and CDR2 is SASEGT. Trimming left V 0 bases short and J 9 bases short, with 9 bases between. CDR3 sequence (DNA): TGTGCCAGCAGTGAAGCGCTCGGGGGGCCCCAGCATTTT. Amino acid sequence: CASSEALGGPQHF.

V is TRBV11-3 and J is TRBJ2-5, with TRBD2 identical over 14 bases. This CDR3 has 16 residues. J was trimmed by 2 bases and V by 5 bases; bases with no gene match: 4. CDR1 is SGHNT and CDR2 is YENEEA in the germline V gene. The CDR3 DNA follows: TGTGCCAGCAGCGGGGGACTAGCGGGGGTGCAAGAGACCCAGTACTTC. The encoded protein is CASSGGLAGVQETQYF.

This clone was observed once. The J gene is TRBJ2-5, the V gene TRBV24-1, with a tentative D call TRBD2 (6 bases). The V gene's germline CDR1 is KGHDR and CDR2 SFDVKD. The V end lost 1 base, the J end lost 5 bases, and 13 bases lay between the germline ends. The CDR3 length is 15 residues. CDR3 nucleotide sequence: TGTGCCACCAGTGATTTCGTCCGGGGGTTGGAGACCCAGTACTTC. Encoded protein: CATSDFVRGLETQYF.

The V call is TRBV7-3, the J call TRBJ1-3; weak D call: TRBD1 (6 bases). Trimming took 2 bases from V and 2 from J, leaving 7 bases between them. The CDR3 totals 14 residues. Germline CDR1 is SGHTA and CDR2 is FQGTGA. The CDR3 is CASSLPGAGNTIYF. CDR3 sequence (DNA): TGTGCCAGCAGCTTACCAGGGGCTGGAAACACCATATATTTT.

The CDR3 DNA reads as TGTGCCAGCTCACCAGCAGCCGGGGCATCCTACGAGCAGTACTTC. Protein: CASSPAAGASYEQYF. The chain carries TRBV18 and TRBJ2-7; D may correspond to TRBD1 or TRBD2 (5 bases each). CDR3 length: 15 residues. Trimming shortened V by 2 bases and J by 1 base, and 12 bases separated the two germline ends. Germline loops: CDR1 KGHSH, CDR2 LQKENI.

CDR3 in amino acids: CASSFAGEGQPQHF. As DNA, the CDR3 is TGTGCCAGCAGTTTTGCGGGGGAGGGTCAGCCCCAGCATTTT. This rearrangement joins TRBV27 to TRBJ1-5; TRBD1 is a possible D gene (5 bases). The germline CDR1 and CDR2 sequences are MNHEY and SMNVEV (reference sequence). Trimming shortened V by 3 bases and J by 6 bases, and 12 bases separated the two germline ends. The CDR3 extends over 14 amino acids.